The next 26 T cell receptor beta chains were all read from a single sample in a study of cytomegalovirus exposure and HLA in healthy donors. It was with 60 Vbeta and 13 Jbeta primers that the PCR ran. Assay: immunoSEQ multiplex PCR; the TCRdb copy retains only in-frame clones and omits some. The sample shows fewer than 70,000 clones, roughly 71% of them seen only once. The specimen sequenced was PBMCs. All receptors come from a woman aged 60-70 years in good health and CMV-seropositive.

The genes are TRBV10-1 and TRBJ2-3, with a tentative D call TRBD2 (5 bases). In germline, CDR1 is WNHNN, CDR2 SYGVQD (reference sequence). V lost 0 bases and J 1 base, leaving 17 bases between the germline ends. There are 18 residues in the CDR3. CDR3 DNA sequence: TGCGCCAGCAGTGAGTCGATCCGCGAGGAGCGGTGCACAGATACGCAGTATTTT. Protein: CASSESIREERCTDTQYF.

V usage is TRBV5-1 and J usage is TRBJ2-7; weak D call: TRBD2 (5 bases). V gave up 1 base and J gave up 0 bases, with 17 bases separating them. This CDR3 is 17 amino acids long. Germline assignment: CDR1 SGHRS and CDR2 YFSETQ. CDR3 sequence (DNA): TGCGCCAGCAGCTTGAGTCCGTCGGGATCAAGCTCCTACGAGCAGTACTTC. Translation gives CASSLSPSGSSSYEQYF. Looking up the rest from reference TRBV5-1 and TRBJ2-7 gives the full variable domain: KAGVTQTPRYLIKTRGQQVTLSCSPISGHRSVSWYQQTPGQGLQFLFEYFSETQRNKGNFPGRFSGRQFSNSRSEMNVSTLELGDSALYLCASSLSPSGSSSYEQYFGPGTRLTVT.

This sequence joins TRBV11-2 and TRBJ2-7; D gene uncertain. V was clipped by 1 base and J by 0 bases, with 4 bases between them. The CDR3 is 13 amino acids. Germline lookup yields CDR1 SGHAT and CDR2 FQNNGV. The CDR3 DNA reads TGTGCCAGCAGCTTAGGCGACTCCTACGAGCAGTACTTC. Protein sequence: CASSLGDSYEQYF.

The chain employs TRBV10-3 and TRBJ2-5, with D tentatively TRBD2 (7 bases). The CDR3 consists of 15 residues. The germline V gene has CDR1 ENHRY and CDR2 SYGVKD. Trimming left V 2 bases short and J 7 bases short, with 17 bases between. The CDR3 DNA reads TGTGCCATCAGTGAGGGAGGGAGGGGGACGGGGACCCAGTACTTC. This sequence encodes CAISEGGRGTGTQYF.

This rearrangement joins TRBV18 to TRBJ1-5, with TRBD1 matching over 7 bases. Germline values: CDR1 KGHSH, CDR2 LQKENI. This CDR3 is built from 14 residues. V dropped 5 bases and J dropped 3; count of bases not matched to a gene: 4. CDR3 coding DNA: TGTGCCAGCTCAACAACAGGGGACAATCAGCCCCAGCATTTT. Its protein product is CASSTTGDNQPQHF.

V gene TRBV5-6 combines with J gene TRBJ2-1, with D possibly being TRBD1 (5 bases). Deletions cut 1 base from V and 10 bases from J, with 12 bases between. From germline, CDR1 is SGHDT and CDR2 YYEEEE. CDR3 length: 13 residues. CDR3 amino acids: CASSLSRGGEQFF. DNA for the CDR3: TGTGCCAGCAGCTTGTCAAGGGGTGGCGAGCAGTTCTTC.

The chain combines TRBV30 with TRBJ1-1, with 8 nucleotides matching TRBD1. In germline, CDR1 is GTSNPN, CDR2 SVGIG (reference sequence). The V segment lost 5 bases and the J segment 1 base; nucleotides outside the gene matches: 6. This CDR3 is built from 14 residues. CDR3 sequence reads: CAWGQGLPNTEAFF. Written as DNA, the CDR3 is TGTGCCTGGGGACAGGGTCTTCCGAACACTGAAGCTTTCTTT.

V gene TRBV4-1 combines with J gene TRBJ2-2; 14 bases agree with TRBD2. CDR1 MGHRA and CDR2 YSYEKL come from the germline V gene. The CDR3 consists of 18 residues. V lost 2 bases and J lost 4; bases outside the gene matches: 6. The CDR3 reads CASSQYGLAGGSTGELFF. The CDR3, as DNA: TGCGCCAGCAGCCAATATGGACTAGCGGGGGGCTCCACCGGGGAGCTGTTTTTT.

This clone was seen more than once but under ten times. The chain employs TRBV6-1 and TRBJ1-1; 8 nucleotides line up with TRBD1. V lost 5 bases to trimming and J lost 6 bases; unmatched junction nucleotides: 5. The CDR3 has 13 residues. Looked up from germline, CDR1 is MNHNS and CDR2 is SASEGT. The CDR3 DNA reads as TGTGCCAGCAGTCGACAGGGGAAGTCTGAAGCTTTCTTT. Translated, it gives CASSRQGKSEAFF.

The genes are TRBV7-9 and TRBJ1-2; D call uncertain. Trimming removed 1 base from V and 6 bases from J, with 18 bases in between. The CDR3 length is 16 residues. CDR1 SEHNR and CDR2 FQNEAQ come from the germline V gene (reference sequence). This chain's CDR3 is CASSLVVGSVGDGYTF. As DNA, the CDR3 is TGTGCCAGCAGCTTAGTTGTTGGGAGCGTAGGTGATGGCTACACCTTC.

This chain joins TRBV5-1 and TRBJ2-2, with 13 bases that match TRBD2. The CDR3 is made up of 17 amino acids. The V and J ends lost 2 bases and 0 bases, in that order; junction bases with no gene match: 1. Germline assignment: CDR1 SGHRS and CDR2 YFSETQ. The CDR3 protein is CASSLGLAGANTGELFF. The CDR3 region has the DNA TGCGCCAGCAGCTTAGGACTAGCGGGGGCGAACACCGGGGAGCTGTTTTTT.

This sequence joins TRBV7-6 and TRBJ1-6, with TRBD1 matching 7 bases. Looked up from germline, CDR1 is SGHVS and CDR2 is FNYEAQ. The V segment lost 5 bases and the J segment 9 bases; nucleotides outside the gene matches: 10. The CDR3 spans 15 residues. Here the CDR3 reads CASSPDTGVRSPLHF. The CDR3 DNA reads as TGTGCCAGCAGCCCAGACACAGGGGTGCGTTCACCCCTCCACTTT.

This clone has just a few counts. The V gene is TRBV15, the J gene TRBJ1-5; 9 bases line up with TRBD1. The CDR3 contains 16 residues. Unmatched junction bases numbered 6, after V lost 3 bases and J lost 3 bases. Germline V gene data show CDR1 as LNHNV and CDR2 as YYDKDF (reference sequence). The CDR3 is CATSRTGGINNQPQHF. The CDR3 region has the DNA TGTGCCACCAGCAGGACAGGGGGGATCAACAATCAGCCCCAGCATTTT. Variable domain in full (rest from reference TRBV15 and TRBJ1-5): DAMVIQNPRYQVTQFGKPVTLSCSQTLNHNVMYWYQQKSSQAPKLLFHYYDKDFNNEADTPDNFQSRRPNTSFCFLDIRSPGLGDTAMYLCATSRTGGINNQPQHFGDGTRLSIL.

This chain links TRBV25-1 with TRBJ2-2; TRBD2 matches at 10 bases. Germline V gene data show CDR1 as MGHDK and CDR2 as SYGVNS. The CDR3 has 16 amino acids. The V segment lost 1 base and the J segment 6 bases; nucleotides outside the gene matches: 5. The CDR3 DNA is TGTGCCAGCAGTGAATTAAGACTAGCGGGCGCCGGGGAGCTGTTTTTT. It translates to CASSELRLAGAGELFF.

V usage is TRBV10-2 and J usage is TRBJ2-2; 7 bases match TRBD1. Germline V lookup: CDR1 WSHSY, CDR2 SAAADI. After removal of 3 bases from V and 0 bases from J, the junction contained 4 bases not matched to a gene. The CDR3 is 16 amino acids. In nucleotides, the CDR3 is TGCGCCAGCAGTGAAAGGGGGCTATCGAACACCGGGGAGCTGTTTTTT. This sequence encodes CASSERGLSNTGELFF.

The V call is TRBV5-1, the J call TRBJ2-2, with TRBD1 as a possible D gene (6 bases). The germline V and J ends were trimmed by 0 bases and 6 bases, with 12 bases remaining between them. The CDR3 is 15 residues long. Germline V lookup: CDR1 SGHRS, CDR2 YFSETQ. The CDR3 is CASSLGIQGSGELFF. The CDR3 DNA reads TGCGCCAGCAGCTTGGGCATACAGGGATCCGGGGAGCTGTTTTTT.

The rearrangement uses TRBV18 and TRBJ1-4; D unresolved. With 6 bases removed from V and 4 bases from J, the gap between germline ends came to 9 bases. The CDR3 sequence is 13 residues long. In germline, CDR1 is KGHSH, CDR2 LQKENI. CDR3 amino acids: CASSRGRNEKLFF. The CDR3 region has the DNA TGTGCCAGCTCTCGCGGGCGTAATGAAAAACTGTTTTTT.

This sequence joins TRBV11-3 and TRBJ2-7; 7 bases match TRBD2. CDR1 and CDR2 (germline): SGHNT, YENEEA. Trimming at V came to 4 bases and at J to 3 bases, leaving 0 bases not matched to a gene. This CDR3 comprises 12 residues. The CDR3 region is CASSSSGYEQYF. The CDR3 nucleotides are TGTGCCAGCAGCTCTAGCGGCTACGAGCAGTACTTC.

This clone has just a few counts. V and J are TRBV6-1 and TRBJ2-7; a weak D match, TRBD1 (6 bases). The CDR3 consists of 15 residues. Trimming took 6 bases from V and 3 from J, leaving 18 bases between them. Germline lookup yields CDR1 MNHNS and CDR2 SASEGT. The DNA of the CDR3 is TGTGCCAGCAGAAAGACAGGTTTGGTTTTCTACGAGCAGTACTTC. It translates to CASRKTGLVFYEQYF.

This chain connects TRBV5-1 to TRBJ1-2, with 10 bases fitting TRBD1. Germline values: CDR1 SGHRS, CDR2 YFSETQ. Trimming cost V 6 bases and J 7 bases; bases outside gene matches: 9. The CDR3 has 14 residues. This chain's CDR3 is CASTSGTGASGYTF. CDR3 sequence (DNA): TGCGCCAGCACCTCCGGGACAGGGGCGAGTGGCTACACCTTC.

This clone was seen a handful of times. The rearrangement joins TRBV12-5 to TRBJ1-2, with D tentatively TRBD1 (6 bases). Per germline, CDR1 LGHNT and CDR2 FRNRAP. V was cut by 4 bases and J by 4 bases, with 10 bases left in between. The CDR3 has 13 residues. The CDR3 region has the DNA TGTGCTAGTGGTTCACAGGGACGCTATGGCTACACCTTC. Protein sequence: CASGSQGRYGYTF. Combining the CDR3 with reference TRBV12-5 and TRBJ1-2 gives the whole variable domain DARVTQTPRHKVTEMGQEVTMRCQPILGHNTVFWYRQTMMQGLELLAYFRNRAPLDDSGMPKDRFSAEMPDATLATLKIQPSEPRDSAVYFCASGSQGRYGYTFGSGTRLTVV.

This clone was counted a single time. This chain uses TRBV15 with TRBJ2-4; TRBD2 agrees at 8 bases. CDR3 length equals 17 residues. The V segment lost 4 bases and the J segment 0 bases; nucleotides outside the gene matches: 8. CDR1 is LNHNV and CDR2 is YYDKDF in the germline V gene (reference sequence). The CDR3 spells CATSKGIAGLAKNIQYF. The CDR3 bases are TGTGCCACCAGCAAAGGAATAGCGGGGCTAGCCAAAAACATTCAGTACTTC.

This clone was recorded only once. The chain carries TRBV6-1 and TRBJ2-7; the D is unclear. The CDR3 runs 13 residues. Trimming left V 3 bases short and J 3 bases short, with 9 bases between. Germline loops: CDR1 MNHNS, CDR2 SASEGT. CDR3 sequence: CASSDSSGYEQYF. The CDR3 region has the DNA TGTGCCAGCAGTGATTCCAGTGGCTACGAGCAGTACTTC.

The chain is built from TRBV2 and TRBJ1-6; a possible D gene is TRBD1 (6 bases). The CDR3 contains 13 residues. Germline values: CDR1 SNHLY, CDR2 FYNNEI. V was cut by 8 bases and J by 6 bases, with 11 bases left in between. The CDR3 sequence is CASARDINSPLHF. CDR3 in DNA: TGTGCCAGCGCCCGGGACATTAATTCACCCCTCCACTTT.

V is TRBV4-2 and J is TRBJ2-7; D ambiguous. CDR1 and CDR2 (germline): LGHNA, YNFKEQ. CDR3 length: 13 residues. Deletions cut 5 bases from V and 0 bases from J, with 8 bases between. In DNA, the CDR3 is TGTGCCAGCAGCGCCATGAGCTCCTACGAGCAGTACTTC. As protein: CASSAMSSYEQYF.

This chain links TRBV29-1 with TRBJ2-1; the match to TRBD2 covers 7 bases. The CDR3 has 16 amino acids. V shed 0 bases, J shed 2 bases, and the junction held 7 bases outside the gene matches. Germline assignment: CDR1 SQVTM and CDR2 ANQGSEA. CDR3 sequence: CSVEDYGGRAYNEQFF. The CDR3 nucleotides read TGCAGCGTTGAAGACTACGGGGGGAGGGCCTACAATGAGCAGTTCTTC.